What follows is one T cell receptor beta chain and its context. This record comes from a study of cytomegalovirus exposure and HLA in healthy donors. The study ran its PCR with 60 Vbeta and 13 Jbeta primers. The repertoire was sequenced with immunoSEQ multiplex PCR; TCRdb's copy has only in-frame clones and lacks some. Among approximately 210,000 clones, roughly 73% were seen once, and the ten largest hold approximately 2%. Specimen: PBMCs. This TCR was sampled from a young woman in good health and CMV-seropositive.

CDR3 bases: TGTGCCAGCAGCCCCACAGGGGGCGCAGATACGCAGTATTTT. Translation gives CASSPTGGADTQYF. The chain couples TRBV7-3 to TRBJ2-3; 9 bases align to TRBD1. The V segment lost 5 bases and the J segment 4 bases; nucleotides outside the gene matches: 4. Looked up from germline, CDR1 is SGHTA and CDR2 is FQGTGA. This CDR3 is built from 14 residues.